These 7 T cell receptor beta chains were sequenced from one sample in a study of blood T cell repertoires in COVID-19. Data came from immunoSEQ multiplex PCR; TCRdb stores just in-frame clones and leaves some out. Of 15,000 to 20,000 clones detected, 89% appear once; the ten largest clones hold about an eighth. Sequencing input: peripheral blood. Every receptor here comes from a man in his fifties or sixties with active COVID-19.

The chain has TRBV6-2 or TRBV6-3 and TRBJ1-1; no reliable D call. With 6 bases removed from V and 7 bases from J, the gap between germline ends came to 15 bases. CDR1 MNHEY and CDR2 SVGEGT come from the germline V gene. The CDR3 length is 13 residues. The CDR3 reads CASSFSESLEAFF. As DNA, the CDR3 is TGTGCCAGCAGCTTTAGCGAATCCCTTGAAGCTTTCTTT.

The chain has TRBV10-3 and TRBJ1-2, with 8 bases lining up with TRBD1. This CDR3 contains 14 residues. After removal of 7 bases from V and 2 bases from J, the junction contained 6 bases not matched to a gene. Looked up from germline, CDR1 is ENHRY and CDR2 is SYGVKD. As DNA, the CDR3 is TGTGCCATCACTAAGACAGGGGAGAACTATGGCTACACCTTC. Encoded protein: CAITKTGENYGYTF.

The gene calls are TRBV28 and TRBJ1-1; 8 bases agree with TRBD1. The V gene's germline CDR1 is MDHEN and CDR2 SYDVKM. Trimming cost V 5 bases and J 7 bases; bases outside gene matches: 6. The CDR3 loop spans 13 amino acids. As DNA, the CDR3 is TGTGCCAGCAGTCGCCGGGACAGGTATGAAGCTTTCTTT. It codes for CASSRRDRYEAFF.

The rearrangement uses TRBV2 and TRBJ2-5; 10 positions agree with TRBD1. Germline-derived CDR1 and CDR2 are SNHLY and FYNNEI. After removal of 4 bases from V and 5 bases from J, the junction contained 13 bases not matched to a gene. This CDR3 comprises 17 residues. CDR3 amino acids: CASSGPGDRGLWETQYF. The CDR3 DNA sequence: TGTGCCAGCAGTGGTCCGGGGGACAGGGGACTTTGGGAGACCCAGTACTTC.

As to this clone: Other DNA sequences in the same sample also yield this CDR3. The CDR3 DNA reads TGTGCCATCAGTGAGACACGGCTCGCTAGCGGGAGCACAGATACGCAGTATTTT. Its protein is CAISETRLASGSTDTQYF. This rearrangement joins TRBV10-3 to TRBJ2-3, with TRBD2 identical over 8 bases. This CDR3 has 18 residues. Germline CDR1 reads ENHRY; CDR2 reads SYGVKD. V was pared by 2 bases and J by 0 bases, with 10 bases of the junction left unmatched.

The J gene is TRBJ2-3, the V gene TRBV2; D might be TRBD1 (5 bases). V was shortened by 10 bases and J by 4 bases, with 21 bases between the two germline ends. There are 15 residues in the CDR3. CDR1 and CDR2 from the germline V gene are SNHLY and FYNNEI. In nucleotides, the CDR3 is TGTGCCACCCTCACCCAGCCAGGGTCTGCAGATACGCAGTATTTT. Translating it yields CATLTQPGSADTQYF.

The chain uses TRBV19 and TRBJ2-2, with D possibly being TRBD1 (6 bases). The CDR3 length is 15 residues. Germline CDR1 and CDR2: LNHDA and SQIVND (reference sequence). V gave up 5 bases and J gave up 4 bases, with 14 bases separating them. Here the CDR3 DNA reads TGTGCCAGTAGTCCACAGGGATCGGGCACCGGGGAGCTGTTTTTT. Protein product: CASSPQGSGTGELFF.